The source of this TCR beta chain is a study of T cell responses to AZD1222 COVID-19 vaccine. From germline, CDR1 is LNHDA and CDR2 SQIVND (reference sequence). The CDR3 extends over 15 amino acids. The V and J ends lost 4 bases and 2 bases, in that order; junction bases with no gene match: 6. Study results and caveats: Sampled repertoires all dated from after the peak T cell response.

Sequenced by immunoSEQ multiplex PCR; TCRdb stores in-frame clones only, minus some. This sample has over 90,000 clones; about 90% occur once, and the top ten carry approximately 22%. Note on this clone: What it binds is unknown.

V and J are TRBV19 and TRBJ2-3; 7 nucleotides agree with TRBD2. Sequenced here: peripheral blood, sampled on day 0 of AZD1222 vaccination. The receptor was isolated from an adult in good health. CDR3 sequence: CASSTGLGATDTQYF. The CDR3 DNA sequence: TGTGCCAGTAGTACAGGACTAGGAGCCACAGATACGCAGTATTTT.